Following are 2 T cell receptor beta chains from one sample sequenced in a study of CD8 T cells in Susac syndrome. Random-hexamer reverse transcription was applied to about 0.5 to 1 ug RNA. TCRdb reprocessed the immunoSEQ multiplex PCR reads with MiXCR, giving one entry per CDR3 protein. The data contain 250,000 to 300,000 distinct CDR3 sequences, around 84% of them singletons. Input material: CD8+ T cells from PBMCs. The receptors come from a human donor with multiple sclerosis.

This rearrangement joins TRBV15 to TRBJ1-2; D is undetermined. V lost 0 bases, J lost 5 bases, and 13 bases lay in between. The CDR3 has 15 residues. Germline CDR1 is LNHNV and CDR2 is YYDKDF (reference sequence). This chain's CDR3 is CATSRDLAEYYGYTF. Here the CDR3 DNA reads TGTGCCACCAGCAGAGATCTGGCCGAATATTATGGCTACACCTTC.

The genes are TRBV6-5 and TRBJ2-3; a weak D match, TRBD2 (6 bases). This CDR3 comprises 15 residues. CDR1 is MNHEY and CDR2 is SVGAGI in the germline V gene. V was clipped by 1 base and J by 3 bases, with 11 bases between them. CDR3 sequence: CASSYLPGLTDTQYF. CDR3 nucleotides: TGTGCCAGCAGTTACTTACCGGGACTTACAGATACGCAGTATTTT.